This TCR beta chain was observed in a study of early T cells in non-severe SARS-CoV-2 infection. The wider study: The input, bulk RNA from unsorted whole blood, was sequenced, and chains were unpaired.

cDNA molecules, individually, were tagged with unique molecular identifiers. MiXCR, applied by TCRdb to the 5' RACE reads, yields one record per CDR3 protein. Of 50,000 to 60,000 distinct CDR3 sequences listed, around 13% are singletons. Study-level findings and limits: VDJdb matching, biased toward anti-spike CD8 responses, missed private and CD4 specificities.

About this clonotype: Its antigen remains unidentified. At one end, the junction sequence differs from germline, possibly due to a read error.

Germline CDR1 reads SGHNT; CDR2 reads YYREEE (reference sequence). CDR3 length: 14 residues. Sequenced sample: whole blood. The chain combines TRBV5-4 with TRBJ2-7; maybe TRBD1 (6 bases). This TCR was sampled from an adult who was a healthcare worker with PCR-confirmed SARS-CoV-2 infection or an uninfected control (not recorded which). The CDR3: CANSPGQYGYEQYF. The CDR3 region has the DNA TGTGCCAACAGCCCCGGACAGTACGGCTACGAGCAGTACTTC.